Listed here are 21 T cell receptor beta chains from one sample, sequenced in a study of blood T cell repertoires in COVID-19. Sequenced by immunoSEQ multiplex PCR; TCRdb stores in-frame clones only, minus some. The table lists around 35,000 clones, over 75% of them singletons. Sequencing input: peripheral blood. Every receptor here comes from a man in his sixties with active COVID-19.

The genes are TRBV3-1 (or the pseudogene TRBV3-2) and TRBJ1-2; 8 bases align to TRBD1. The CDR3 totals 14 residues. CDR1 and CDR2 from the germline V gene are LGHDT and YNNKEL (reference sequence). Trimming took 4 bases from V and 1 from J; bases not matched to a gene: 2. As DNA, the CDR3 is TGTGCCAGCAGCCTGGGACAGGTTAACTATGGCTACACCTTC. Its protein product is CASSLGQVNYGYTF.

V usage is TRBV10-3 and J usage is TRBJ2-6; 7 nucleotides align to TRBD1. V shed 8 bases, J shed 3 bases, and the junction held 7 bases outside the gene matches. Germline assignment: CDR1 ENHRY and CDR2 SYGVKD. The CDR3 contains 15 residues. In DNA, the CDR3 is TGTGCCATCCGCCCAGGGGGTGATGGGGCCAACGTCCTGACTTTC. Translated, it gives CAIRPGGDGANVLTF.

This clone turned up a few times. The CDR3 is CASSYPIQQPQHF. Here the CDR3 DNA reads TGTGCCAGCAGTTACCCGATACAACAGCCCCAGCATTTT. The chain carries TRBV6-2 or TRBV6-3 and TRBJ1-5; no clear D gene. Germline CDR1 and CDR2: MNHEY and SVGEGT. The germline V and J ends were trimmed by 2 bases and 7 bases, with 9 bases remaining between them. The CDR3 loop spans 13 amino acids.

This sequence joins TRBV29-1 and TRBJ2-5, with TRBD2 matching 13 bases. V gave up 0 bases and J gave up 5 bases; unmatched junction bases: 9. Germline V gene data show CDR1 as SQVTM and CDR2 as ANQGSEA. The CDR3 loop spans 17 amino acids. CDR3 in amino acids: CSVEDELAGGPRETQYF. The CDR3 coding sequence is TGCAGCGTTGAAGATGAACTAGCGGGAGGGCCAAGGGAGACCCAGTACTTC.

The chain joins TRBV5-5 to TRBJ2-2; 7 bases map to TRBD1. With 4 bases clipped from V and 1 base from J, the junction kept 4 bases outside the gene matches. Per germline, CDR1 SGHKS and CDR2 YYEKEE (reference sequence). The CDR3 totals 15 residues. The CDR3 DNA reads as TGTGCCAGCAGCCCCGGGACAGTGAACACCGGGGAGCTGTTTTTT. Protein product: CASSPGTVNTGELFF.

This sequence joins TRBV27 and TRBJ2-1; TRBD2 aligns across 8 bases. Losses at the gene ends were 2 bases for V and 5 bases for J; bases not matched to a gene: 8. Germline CDR1 and CDR2: MNHEY and SMNVEV (reference sequence). The length of the CDR3 is 16 residues. This chain's CDR3 is CASSLIIGRANNEQFF. The CDR3 region has the DNA TGTGCCAGCAGTTTAATCATCGGGAGGGCTAACAATGAGCAGTTCTTC.

This chain joins TRBV6-6 and TRBJ2-3; D is perhaps TRBD2 (6 bases). Between the trimmed V and J ends, which lost 5 bases and 2 bases, there was a span of 11 bases. Germline V gene sequence: CDR1 MNHNY, CDR2 SVGAGI (reference sequence). The CDR3 extends over 14 amino acids. The CDR3 DNA follows: TGTGCCAGCAGTAAGCCTAGCGCCACAGATACGCAGTATTTT. This codes for CASSKPSATDTQYF.

In this sample, this clone turned up once. This chain uses TRBV11-2 with TRBJ2-5, with 8 bases that match TRBD1. Looked up from germline, CDR1 is SGHAT and CDR2 is FQNNGV. CDR3 size: 13 residues. V shed 5 bases and J 4 bases; nucleotides not matched to a gene: 3. The CDR3 bases are TGTGCCAGCAGCCGAGGACAGGGAGAGACCCAGTACTTC. It encodes CASSRGQGETQYF.

The chain is built from TRBV6-1 and TRBJ1-6; a weak D match, TRBD1 (5 bases). The V and J ends lost 4 bases and 4 bases respectively, with 20 bases between them. The CDR3 totals 18 residues. From germline, CDR1 is MNHNS and CDR2 SASEGT. The CDR3 is CASSADSTQLPYNSPLHF. CDR3 DNA sequence: TGTGCCAGCAGTGCAGACAGTACCCAACTTCCATATAATTCACCCCTCCACTTT.

The gene calls are TRBV5-6 and TRBJ2-2, with 8 positions matching TRBD1. The CDR3 has 14 residues. Unmatched junction bases numbered 5, after V lost 3 bases and J lost 7 bases. Per germline, CDR1 SGHDT and CDR2 YYEEEE. The CDR3 DNA reads TGTGCCAGCAGCTCGACAGGGGAATACGGGGAGCTGTTTTTT. Residues: CASSSTGEYGELFF.

V gene TRBV13 combines with J gene TRBJ2-2, with 12 bases fitting TRBD2. V was pared by 4 bases and J by 8 bases, with 8 bases of the junction left unmatched. The CDR3 length is 16 residues. Germline CDR1 and CDR2: PRHDT and FYEKMQ (reference sequence). The CDR3 region is CASSSRLAGVSGELFF. CDR3 in DNA: TGTGCCAGCAGCTCCCGACTAGCGGGAGTTTCAGGGGAGCTGTTTTTT. Looking up the rest from reference TRBV13 and TRBJ2-2 gives the full variable domain: AAGVIQSPRHLIKEKRETATLKCYPIPRHDTVYWYQQGPGQDPQFLISFYEKMQSDKGSIPDRFSAQQFSDYHSELNMSSLELGDSALYFCASSSRLAGVSGELFFGEGSRLTVL.

The rearrangement joins TRBV9 to TRBJ2-3; 7 nucleotides align to TRBD2. The CDR3 totals 14 residues. With V trimmed by 3 bases and J by 5 bases, 6 bases remained unmatched. The germline gives CDR1 SGDLS, CDR2 YYNGEE. For the CDR3, the DNA is TGTGCCAGCAGCGACGCGGGAGCGGGAGATACGCAGTATTTT. This sequence encodes CASSDAGAGDTQYF. Full variable domain (rest looked up from reference TRBV9 and TRBJ2-3): DSGVTQTPKHLITATGQRVTLRCSPRSGDLSVYWYQQSLDQGLQFLIQYYNGEERAKGNILERFSAQQFPDLHSELNLSSLELGDSALYFCASSDAGAGDTQYFGPGTRLTVL.

The chain carries TRBV2 and TRBJ2-2; maybe TRBD2 (5 bases). The ends were cut back, 4 bases at V and 4 bases at J, with 7 bases in the middle. This CDR3 comprises 13 residues. The V gene's germline CDR1 is SNHLY and CDR2 FYNNEI. The CDR3 DNA reads as TGTGCCAGCAGTGGAGGGCCCACCGGGGAGCTGTTTTTT. Protein product: CASSGGPTGELFF.

This clone occurred a few times. The V call is TRBV5-8, the J call TRBJ1-2; 9 positions match TRBD1. The trim removed 4 bases at V and 2 bases at J, leaving 3 bases unmatched. Germline V gene data show CDR1 as SGHTS and CDR2 as YDEGEE. The CDR3 contains 14 residues. CDR3 nucleotides: TGTGCCAGCAGCCCAGGGACAGGGAACTATGGCTACACCTTC. Its protein is CASSPGTGNYGYTF.

This clone was picked up one time. The chain combines TRBV5-1 with TRBJ2-1; 7 bases align to TRBD2. The V and J ends lost 0 bases and 1 base, in that order; junction bases with no gene match: 4. The germline V gene has CDR1 SGHRS and CDR2 YFSETQ. The CDR3 sequence is 16 residues long. The CDR3 region has the DNA TGCGCCAGCAGCTTGGGGGGCGGGAGTTCCTACAATGAGCAGTTCTTC. This sequence encodes CASSLGGGSSYNEQFF.

The chain employs TRBV4-3 and TRBJ2-2; 8 nucleotides agree with TRBD2. In germline, CDR1 is LGHNA, CDR2 YSLEER. V was pared by 0 bases and J by 5 bases, with 17 bases of the junction left unmatched. This CDR3 is 20 amino acids long. CDR3 protein: CASSQERRVVAGLSTGELFF. The CDR3 bases are TGCGCCAGCAGCCAAGAAAGAAGGGTGGTAGCGGGACTGTCAACCGGGGAGCTGTTTTTT.

The chain uses TRBV19 and TRBJ1-1; tentatively, D is TRBD1 (5 bases). Germline CDR1 reads LNHDA; CDR2 reads SQIVND (reference sequence). The CDR3 spans 13 residues. V lost 5 bases and J 3 bases, leaving 10 bases between the germline ends. CDR3 region: CASSAGQYTEAFF. The CDR3 bases are TGTGCCAGTAGTGCCGGACAATACACTGAAGCTTTCTTT.

V usage is TRBV28 and J usage is TRBJ1-3, with D unclear. The CDR3 sequence is 15 residues long. The V gene lost 5 bases and the J gene lost 4 bases, with 15 bases spanning the gap. In germline, CDR1 is MDHEN, CDR2 SYDVKM. The CDR3 DNA is TGTGCCAGCAGTCTATTTCTGGCACAGGGAAACACCATATATTTT. Translating it yields CASSLFLAQGNTIYF.

This clone is medium-sized by share. The same CDR3 also results from other DNA sequences found in this sample. The chain links TRBV5-4 to TRBJ2-7; 8 nucleotides align to TRBD2. This CDR3 region has 15 residues. CDR1 is SGHNT, CDR2 YYREEE, per germline (reference sequence). V shed 0 bases, J shed 3 bases, and the junction held 5 bases outside the gene matches. CDR3 DNA: TGTGCCAGCAGCTTGGAGGCAGCGGGGGTCTACGAGCAGTACTTC. This gives the protein CASSLEAAGVYEQYF.

The J gene is TRBJ2-7, the V gene TRBV6-5; 7 positions agree with TRBD1. V lost 4 bases to trimming and J lost 2 bases; unmatched junction nucleotides: 8. The CDR3 extends over 15 amino acids. CDR1 is MNHEY and CDR2 is SVGAGI in the germline V gene. The CDR3 sequence: CASSLSSGTAYEQYF. The CDR3 bases are TGTGCCAGCAGTTTGTCCTCCGGGACAGCCTACGAGCAGTACTTC.

This clone occurred once. This chain connects TRBV5-5 to TRBJ2-2; 9 nucleotides agree with TRBD1. This CDR3 has 17 amino acids. The germline V gene has CDR1 SGHKS and CDR2 YYEKEE (reference sequence). V dropped 0 bases and J dropped 3; count of bases not matched to a gene: 6. The DNA of the CDR3 is TGTGCCAGCAGCTTGGCCCAGGGACAGGGAGACACCGGGGAGCTGTTTTTT. Translating gives CASSLAQGQGDTGELFF.